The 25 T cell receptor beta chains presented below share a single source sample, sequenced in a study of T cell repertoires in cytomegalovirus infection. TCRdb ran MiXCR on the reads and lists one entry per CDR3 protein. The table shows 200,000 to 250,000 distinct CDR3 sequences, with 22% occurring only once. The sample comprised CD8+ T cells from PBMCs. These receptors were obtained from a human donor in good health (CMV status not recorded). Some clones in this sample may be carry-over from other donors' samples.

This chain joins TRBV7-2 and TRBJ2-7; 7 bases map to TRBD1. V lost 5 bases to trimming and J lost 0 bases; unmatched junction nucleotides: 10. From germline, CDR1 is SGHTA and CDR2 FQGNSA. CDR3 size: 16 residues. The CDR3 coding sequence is TGTGCCAGCAGCGCCTCTCTTCAGGGGGACTCCTACGAGCAGTACTTC. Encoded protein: CASSASLQGDSYEQYF. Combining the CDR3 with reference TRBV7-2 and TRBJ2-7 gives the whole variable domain GAGVSQSPSNKVTEKGKDVELRCDPISGHTALYWYRQSLGQGLEFLIYFQGNSAPDKSGLPSDRFSAERTGGSVSTLTIQRTQQEDSAVYLCASSASLQGDSYEQYFGPGTRLTVT.

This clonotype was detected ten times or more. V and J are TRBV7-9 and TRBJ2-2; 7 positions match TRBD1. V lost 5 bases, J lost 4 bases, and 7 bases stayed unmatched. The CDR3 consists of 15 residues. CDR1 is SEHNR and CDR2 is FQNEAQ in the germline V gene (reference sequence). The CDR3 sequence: CASSPWTGGTGELFF. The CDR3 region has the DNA TGTGCCAGCAGCCCTTGGACAGGAGGCACCGGGGAGCTGTTTTTT.

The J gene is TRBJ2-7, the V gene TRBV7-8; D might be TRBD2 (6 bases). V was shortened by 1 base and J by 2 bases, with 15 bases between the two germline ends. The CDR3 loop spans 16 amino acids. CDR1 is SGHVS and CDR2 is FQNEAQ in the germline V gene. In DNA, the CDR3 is TGTGCCAGCAGCTTAGGAAGTGGAGGGGATACCTACGAGCAGTACTTC. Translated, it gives CASSLGSGGDTYEQYF.

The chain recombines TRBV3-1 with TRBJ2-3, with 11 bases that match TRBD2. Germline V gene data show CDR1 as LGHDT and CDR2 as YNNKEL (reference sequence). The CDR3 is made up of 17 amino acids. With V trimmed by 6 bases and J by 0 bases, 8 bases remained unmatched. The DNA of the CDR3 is TGTGCCAGCAGATCTAGCGGGGGGCCATCTAGCACAGATACGCAGTATTTT. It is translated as CASRSSGGPSSTDTQYF.

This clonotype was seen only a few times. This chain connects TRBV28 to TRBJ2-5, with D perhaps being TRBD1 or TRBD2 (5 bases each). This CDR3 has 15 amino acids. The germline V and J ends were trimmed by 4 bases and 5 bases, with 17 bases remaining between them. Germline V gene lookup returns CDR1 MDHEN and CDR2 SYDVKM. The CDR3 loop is CASSSGDRALETQYF. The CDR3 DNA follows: TGTGCCAGCAGTTCCGGGGACCGGGCTTTGGAGACCCAGTACTTC. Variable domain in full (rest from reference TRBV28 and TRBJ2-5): DVKVTQSSRYLVKRTGEKVFLECVQDMDHENMFWYRQDPGLGLRLIYFSYDVKMKEKGDIPEGYSVSREKKERFSLILESASTNQTSMYLCASSSGDRALETQYFGPGTRLLVL.

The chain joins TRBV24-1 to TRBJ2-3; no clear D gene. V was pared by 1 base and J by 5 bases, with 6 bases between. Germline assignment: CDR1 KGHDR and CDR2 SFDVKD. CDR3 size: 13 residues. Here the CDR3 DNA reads TGTGCCACCAGTGATTTCCGGCGAGATACGCAGTATTTT. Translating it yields CATSDFRRDTQYF.

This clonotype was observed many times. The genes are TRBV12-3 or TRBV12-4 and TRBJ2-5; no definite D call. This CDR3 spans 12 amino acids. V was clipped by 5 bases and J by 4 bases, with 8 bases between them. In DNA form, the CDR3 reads TGTGCCAGCAGTCCGGGTGCAGAGACCCAGTACTTC. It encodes CASSPGAETQYF.

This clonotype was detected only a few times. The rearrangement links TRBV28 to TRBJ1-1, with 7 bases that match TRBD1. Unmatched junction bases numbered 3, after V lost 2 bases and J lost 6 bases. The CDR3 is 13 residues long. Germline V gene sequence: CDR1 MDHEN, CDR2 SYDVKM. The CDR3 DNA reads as TGTGCCAGCAGTTTAGACAGGGCCCCTGAAGCTTTCTTT. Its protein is CASSLDRAPEAFF.

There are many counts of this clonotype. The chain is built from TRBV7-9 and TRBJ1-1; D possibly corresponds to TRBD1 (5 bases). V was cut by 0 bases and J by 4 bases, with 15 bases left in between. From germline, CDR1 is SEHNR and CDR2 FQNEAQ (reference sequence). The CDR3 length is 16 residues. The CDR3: CASSLAQGATATEAFF. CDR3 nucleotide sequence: TGTGCCAGCAGCTTAGCGCAGGGAGCTACGGCCACTGAAGCTTTCTTT.

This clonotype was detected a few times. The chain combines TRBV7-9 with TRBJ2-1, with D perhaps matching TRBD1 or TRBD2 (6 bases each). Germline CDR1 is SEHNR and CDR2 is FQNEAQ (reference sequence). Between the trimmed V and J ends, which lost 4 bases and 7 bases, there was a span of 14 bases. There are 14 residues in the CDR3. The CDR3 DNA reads TGTGCCAGCAGCTGGGGGGCGACGGGGAATGAGCAGTTCTTC. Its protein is CASSWGATGNEQFF.

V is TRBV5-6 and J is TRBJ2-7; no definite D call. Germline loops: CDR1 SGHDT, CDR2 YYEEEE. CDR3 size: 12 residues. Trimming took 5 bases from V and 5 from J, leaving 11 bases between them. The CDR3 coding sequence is TGTGCCAGCAGTCCCAGTGGCCACGAGCAGTACTTC. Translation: CASSPSGHEQYF.

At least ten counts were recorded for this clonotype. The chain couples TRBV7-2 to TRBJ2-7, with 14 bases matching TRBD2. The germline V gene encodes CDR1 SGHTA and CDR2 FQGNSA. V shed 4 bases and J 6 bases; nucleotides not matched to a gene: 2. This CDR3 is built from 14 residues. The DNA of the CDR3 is TGTGCCAGCAGCTCTGGGACTAGCGGGGGCGAGCAGTACTTC. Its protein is CASSSGTSGGEQYF.

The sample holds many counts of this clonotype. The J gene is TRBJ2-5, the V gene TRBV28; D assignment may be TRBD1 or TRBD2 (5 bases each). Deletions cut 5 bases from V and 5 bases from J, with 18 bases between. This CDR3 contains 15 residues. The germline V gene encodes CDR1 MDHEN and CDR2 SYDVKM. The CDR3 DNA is TGTGCCAGCAGTCAAAGACAGTATGGCGGGGAGACCCAGTACTTC. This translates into CASSQRQYGGETQYF.

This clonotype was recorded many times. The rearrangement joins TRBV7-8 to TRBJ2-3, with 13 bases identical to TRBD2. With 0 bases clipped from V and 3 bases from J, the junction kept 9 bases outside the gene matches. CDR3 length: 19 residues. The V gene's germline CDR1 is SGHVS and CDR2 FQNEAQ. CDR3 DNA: TGTGCCAGCAGCTTAGCGGTTTTTAGGACTAGCGGGGGAACAGATACGCAGTATTTT. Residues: CASSLAVFRTSGGTDTQYF.

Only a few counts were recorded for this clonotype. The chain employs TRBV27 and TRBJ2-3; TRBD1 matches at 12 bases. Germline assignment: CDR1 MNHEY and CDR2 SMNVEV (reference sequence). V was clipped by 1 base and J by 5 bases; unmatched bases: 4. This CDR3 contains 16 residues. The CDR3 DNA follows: TGTGCCAGCAGTTTATTGGGACAGGGGGCTCTAGATACGCAGTATTTT. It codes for CASSLLGQGALDTQYF.

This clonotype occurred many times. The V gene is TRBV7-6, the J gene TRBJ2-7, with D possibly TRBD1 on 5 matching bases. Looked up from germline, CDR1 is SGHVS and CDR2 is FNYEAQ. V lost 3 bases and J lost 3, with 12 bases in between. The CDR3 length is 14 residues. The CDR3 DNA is TGTGCCAGCAGCTTCGCGACAGATGGCTACGAGCAGTACTTC. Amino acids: CASSFATDGYEQYF.

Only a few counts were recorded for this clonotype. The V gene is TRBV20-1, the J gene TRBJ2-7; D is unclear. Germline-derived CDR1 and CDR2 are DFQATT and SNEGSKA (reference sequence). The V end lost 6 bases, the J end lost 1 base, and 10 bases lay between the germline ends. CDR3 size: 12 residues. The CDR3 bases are TGCAGTGCCTACGGACGGTCCTACGAGCAGTACTTC. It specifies CSAYGRSYEQYF.

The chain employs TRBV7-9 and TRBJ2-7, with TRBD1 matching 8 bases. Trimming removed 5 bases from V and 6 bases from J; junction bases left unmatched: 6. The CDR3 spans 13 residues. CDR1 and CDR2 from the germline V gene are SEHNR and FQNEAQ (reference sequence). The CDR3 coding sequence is TGTGCCAGCAGCCCAGGGACAGGTCGCGAGCAGTACTTC. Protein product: CASSPGTGREQYF. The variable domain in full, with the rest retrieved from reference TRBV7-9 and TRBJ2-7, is DTGVSQNPRHKITKRGQNVTFRCDPISEHNRLYWYRQTLGQGPEFLTYFQNEAQLEKSRLLSDRFSAERPKGSFSTLEIQRTEQGDSAMYLCASSPGTGREQYFGPGTRLTVT.

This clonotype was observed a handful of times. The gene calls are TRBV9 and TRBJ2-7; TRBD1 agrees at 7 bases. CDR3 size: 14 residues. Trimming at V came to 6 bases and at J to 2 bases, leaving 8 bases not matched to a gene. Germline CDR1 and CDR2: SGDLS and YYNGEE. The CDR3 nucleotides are TGTGCCAGCACCCCGGGACAGACAACCTACGAGCAGTACTTC. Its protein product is CASTPGQTTYEQYF.

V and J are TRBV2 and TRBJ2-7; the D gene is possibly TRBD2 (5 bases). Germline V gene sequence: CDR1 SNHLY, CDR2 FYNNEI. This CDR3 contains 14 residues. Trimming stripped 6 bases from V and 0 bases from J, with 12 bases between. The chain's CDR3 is CASRDEGISYEQYF. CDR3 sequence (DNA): TGTGCCAGCAGGGACGAGGGCATCTCCTACGAGCAGTACTTC.

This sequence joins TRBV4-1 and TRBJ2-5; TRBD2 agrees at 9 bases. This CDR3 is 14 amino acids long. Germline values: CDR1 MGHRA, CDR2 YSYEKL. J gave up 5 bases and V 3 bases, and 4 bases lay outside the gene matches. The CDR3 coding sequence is TGCGCCAGCAGCCACCTTGGGACTAGCGAGACCCAGTACTTC. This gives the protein CASSHLGTSETQYF.

CDR3 loop: CASSQDEGNSGNTIYF. The CDR3 nucleotides are TGTGCCAGCAGCCAAGATGAGGGGAATTCTGGAAACACCATATATTTT. The gene calls are TRBV14 and TRBJ1-3; possibly TRBD1 for D (5 bases). Trimming shortened V by 0 bases and J by 1 base, and 10 bases separated the two germline ends. This CDR3 has 16 residues. Per the germline V gene, CDR1 is SGHDN and CDR2 is FVKESK. The entire variable domain, with the rest obtained from reference TRBV14 and TRBJ1-3, is as follows: EAGVTQFPSHSVIEKGQTVTLRCDPISGHDNLYWYRRVMGKEIKFLLHFVKESKQDESGMPNNRFLAERTGGTYSTLKVQPAELEDSGVYFCASSQDEGNSGNTIYFGEGSWLTVV.

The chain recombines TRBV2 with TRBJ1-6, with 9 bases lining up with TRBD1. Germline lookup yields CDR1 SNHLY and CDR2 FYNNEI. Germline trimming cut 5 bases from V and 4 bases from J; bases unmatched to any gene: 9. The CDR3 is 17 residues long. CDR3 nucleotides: TGTGCCAGCAGTCCAATCCGGGACAGGGATTATAATTCACCCCTCCACTTT. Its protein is CASSPIRDRDYNSPLHF.

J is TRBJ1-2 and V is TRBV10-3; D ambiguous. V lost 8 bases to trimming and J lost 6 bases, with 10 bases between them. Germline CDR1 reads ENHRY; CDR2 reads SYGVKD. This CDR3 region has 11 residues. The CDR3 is CAIRYLDGYTF. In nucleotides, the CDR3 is TGTGCCATCCGCTACCTAGATGGCTACACCTTC.

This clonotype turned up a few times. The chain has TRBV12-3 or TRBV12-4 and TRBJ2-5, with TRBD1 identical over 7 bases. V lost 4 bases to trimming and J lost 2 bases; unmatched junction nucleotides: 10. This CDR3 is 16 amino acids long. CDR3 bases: TGTGCCAGCAGTTCCCAGCGAAGGGGGCGACAAGAGACCCAGTACTTC. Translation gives CASSSQRRGRQETQYF.